This T cell receptor beta chain stems from a study of blood T cell repertoires in COVID-19. Turning to the study itself: PBMCs, B-cell-depleted T cells, or T cells provided the cDNA or gDNA that made up the material.

In the authors' workflow: Estimation of nucleated cell counts relied on the amplification of reference gene primers. Profiled with immunoSEQ multiplex PCR; TCRdb holds only in-frame clones, not every one. The V and J calls and clone size were taken over from that table, and D and trimming were inferred from the DNA. The top ten hold about 5.9% of the sample, which has a few hundred thousand clones, less than 90% seen once. V shed 1 base and J shed 6 bases, with 16 bases lying between them. The CDR3 has 16 amino acids. Per the germline V gene, CDR1 is SGHVS and CDR2 is FQNEAQ. This clonotype originated in a man between 60 and 70 years old with acute or convalescent COVID-19. The J gene is TRBJ1-5, the V gene TRBV7-8, with D maybe TRBD1 (5 bases). The specimen was peripheral blood. This CDR3 reads CASSLEGVGASQPQHF. CDR3 sequence (DNA): TGTGCCAGCAGCTTAGAAGGAGTAGGGGCGAGTCAGCCCCAGCATTTT.